The clone carrying this T cell receptor beta chain showed up just a few times. The antigen remains undetermined. This record comes from a study of response to subunit inactivated influenza vaccine. Overall study results and limits: It was suggested by the authors that few new T cells are recruited by each seasonal influenza vaccination.

From germline, CDR1 is SEHNR and CDR2 FQNEAQ (reference sequence). This CDR3 is 12 amino acids long. V gave up 8 bases and J gave up 5 bases, with 13 bases separating them. TCRdb re-analysed the RT-PCR reads in MiXCR, keeping a single row per CDR3 protein. The table includes about 780,000 distinct CDR3 sequences, about a fifth detected once. Sequences were derived from PBMCs from blood, sampled more than 4 days after vaccination. This sequence joins TRBV7-9 and TRBJ2-7, with D possibly being TRBD2 (5 bases). The sequence came from a man aged 45-65 years who received an inactivated influenza vaccine. CDR3 DNA: TGTGCCAGCCGCGGAGGCTTAAACGAGCAGTACTTC. It translates to CASRGGLNEQYF.